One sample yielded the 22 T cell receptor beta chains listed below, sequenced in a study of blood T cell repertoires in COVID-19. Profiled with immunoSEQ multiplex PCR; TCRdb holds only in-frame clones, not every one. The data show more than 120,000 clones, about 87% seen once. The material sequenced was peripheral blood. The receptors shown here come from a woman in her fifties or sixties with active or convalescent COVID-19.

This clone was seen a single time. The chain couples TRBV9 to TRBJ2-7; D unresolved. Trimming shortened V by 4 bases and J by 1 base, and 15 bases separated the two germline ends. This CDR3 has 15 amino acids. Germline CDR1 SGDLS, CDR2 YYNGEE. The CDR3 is CASSPKSLGSYEQYF. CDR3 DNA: TGTGCCAGCAGCCCCAAGAGCCTCGGGTCCTACGAGCAGTACTTC.

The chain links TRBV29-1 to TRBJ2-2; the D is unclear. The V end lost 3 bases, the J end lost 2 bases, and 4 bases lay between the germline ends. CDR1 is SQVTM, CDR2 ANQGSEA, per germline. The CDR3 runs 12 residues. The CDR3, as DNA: TGCAGCGTTGATGTAAACACCGGGGAGCTGTTTTTT. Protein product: CSVDVNTGELFF.

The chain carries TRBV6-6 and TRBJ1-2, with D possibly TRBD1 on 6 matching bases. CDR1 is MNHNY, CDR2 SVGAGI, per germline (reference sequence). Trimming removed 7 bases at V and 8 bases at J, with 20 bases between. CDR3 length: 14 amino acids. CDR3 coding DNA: TGTGCCAGCACCGAGGGACATTTTGACGCGGGCTACACCTTC. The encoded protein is CASTEGHFDAGYTF.

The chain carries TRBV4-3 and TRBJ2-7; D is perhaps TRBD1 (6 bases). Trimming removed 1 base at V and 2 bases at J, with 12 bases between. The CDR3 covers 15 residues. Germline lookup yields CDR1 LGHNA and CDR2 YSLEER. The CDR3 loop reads CASSQGAGATYEQYF. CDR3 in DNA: TGCGCCAGCAGCCAAGGCGCAGGGGCCACCTACGAGCAGTACTTC.

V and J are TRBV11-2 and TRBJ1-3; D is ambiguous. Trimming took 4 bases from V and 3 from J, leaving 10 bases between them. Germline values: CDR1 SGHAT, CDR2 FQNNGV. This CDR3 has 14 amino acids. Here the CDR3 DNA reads TGTGCCAGCAGCTCCCTAGTAGGTGGAAACACCATATATTTT. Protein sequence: CASSSLVGGNTIYF.

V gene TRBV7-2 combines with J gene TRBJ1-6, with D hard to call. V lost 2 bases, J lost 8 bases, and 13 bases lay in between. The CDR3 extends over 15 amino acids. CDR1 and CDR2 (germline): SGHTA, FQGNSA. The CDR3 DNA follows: TGTGCCAGCAGCTTATTTCCAGGAACCGATTCACCCCTCCACTTT. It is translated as CASSLFPGTDSPLHF. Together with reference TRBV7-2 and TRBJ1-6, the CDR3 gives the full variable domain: GAGVSQSPSNKVTEKGKDVELRCDPISGHTALYWYRQSLGQGLEFLIYFQGNSAPDKSGLPSDRFSAERTGGSVSTLTIQRTQQEDSAVYLCASSLFPGTDSPLHFGNGTRLTVT.

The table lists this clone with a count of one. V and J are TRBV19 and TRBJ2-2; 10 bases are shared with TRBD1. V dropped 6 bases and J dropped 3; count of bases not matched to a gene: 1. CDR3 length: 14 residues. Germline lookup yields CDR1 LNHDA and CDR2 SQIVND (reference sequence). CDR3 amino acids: CASRGTGDTGELFF. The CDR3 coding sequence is TGTGCCAGTAGGGGGACAGGGGACACCGGGGAGCTGTTTTTT.

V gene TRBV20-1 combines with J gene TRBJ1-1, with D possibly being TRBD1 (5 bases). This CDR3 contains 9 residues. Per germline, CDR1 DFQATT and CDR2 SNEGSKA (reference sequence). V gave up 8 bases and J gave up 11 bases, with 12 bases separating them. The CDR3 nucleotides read TGCAGTCTAGGAGGGGACGCTTTCTTT. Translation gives CSLGGDAFF.

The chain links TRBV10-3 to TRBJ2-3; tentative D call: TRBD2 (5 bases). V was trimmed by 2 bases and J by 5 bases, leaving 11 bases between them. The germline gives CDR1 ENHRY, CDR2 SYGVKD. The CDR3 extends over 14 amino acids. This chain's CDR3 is CAISERRREDTQYF. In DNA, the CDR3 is TGTGCCATCAGTGAGCGAAGACGGGAAGATACGCAGTATTTT.

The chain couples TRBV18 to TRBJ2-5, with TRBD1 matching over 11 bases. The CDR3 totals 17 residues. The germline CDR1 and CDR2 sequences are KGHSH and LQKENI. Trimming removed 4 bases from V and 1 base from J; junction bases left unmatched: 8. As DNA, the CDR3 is TGTGCCAGCTCACGTGGGACAGGGGGTACAGTCCAAGAGACCCAGTACTTC. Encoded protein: CASSRGTGGTVQETQYF.

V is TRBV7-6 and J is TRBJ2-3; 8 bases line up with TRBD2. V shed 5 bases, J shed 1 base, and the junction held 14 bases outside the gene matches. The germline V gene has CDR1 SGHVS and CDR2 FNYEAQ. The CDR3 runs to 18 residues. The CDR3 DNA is TGTGCCAGCAGCCCTCAGATACCGGGCGGGGGGCGCACAGATACGCAGTATTTT. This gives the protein CASSPQIPGGGRTDTQYF.

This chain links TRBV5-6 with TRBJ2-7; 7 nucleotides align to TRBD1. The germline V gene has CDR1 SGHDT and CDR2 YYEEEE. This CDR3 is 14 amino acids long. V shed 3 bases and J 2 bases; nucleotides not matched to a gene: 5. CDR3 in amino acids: CASSYAGTAYEQYF. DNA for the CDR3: TGTGCCAGCAGCTACGCCGGGACAGCCTACGAGCAGTACTTC.

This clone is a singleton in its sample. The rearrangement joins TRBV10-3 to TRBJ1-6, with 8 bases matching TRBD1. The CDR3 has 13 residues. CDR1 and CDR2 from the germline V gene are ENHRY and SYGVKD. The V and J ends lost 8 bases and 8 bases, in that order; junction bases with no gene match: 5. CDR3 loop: CAIGYRGDSPLHF. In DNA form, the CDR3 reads TGTGCCATCGGTTACAGGGGGGATTCACCCCTCCACTTT.

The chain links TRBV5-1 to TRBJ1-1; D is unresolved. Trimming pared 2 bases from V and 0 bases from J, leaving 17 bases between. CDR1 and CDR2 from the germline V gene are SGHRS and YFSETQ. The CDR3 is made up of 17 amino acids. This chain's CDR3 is CASSLMWAGDVNTEAFF. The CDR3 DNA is TGCGCCAGCAGCTTAATGTGGGCAGGTGATGTGAACACTGAAGCTTTCTTT.

The CDR3 nucleotides read TGTGCCAGCAGTTTAGCTCCTGCCCGAGCGGGGTGGATCACAGATACGCAGTATTTT. Residues: CASSLAPARAGWITDTQYF. The chain is built from TRBV28 and TRBJ2-3, with TRBD2 matching over 7 bases. Germline V gene lookup returns CDR1 MDHEN and CDR2 SYDVKM. The CDR3 runs 19 residues. V dropped 2 bases and J dropped 2; count of bases not matched to a gene: 16.

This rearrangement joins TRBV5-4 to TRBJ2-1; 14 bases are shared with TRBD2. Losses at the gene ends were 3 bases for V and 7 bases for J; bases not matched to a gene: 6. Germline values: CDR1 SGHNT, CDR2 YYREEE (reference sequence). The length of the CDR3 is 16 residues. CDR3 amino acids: CASSSGTSGRRNEQFF. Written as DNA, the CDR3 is TGTGCCAGCAGCTCCGGGACTAGCGGGAGAAGGAATGAGCAGTTCTTC.

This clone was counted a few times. CDR3 DNA: TGTGCCAGCAGAGGGGACAGGGACGAGCAGTACTTC. Translation gives CASRGDRDEQYF. This chain connects TRBV6-5 to TRBJ2-7, with 9 bases lining up with TRBD1. Unmatched junction bases numbered 2, after V lost 6 bases and J lost 5 bases. The CDR3 consists of 12 residues. Germline V lookup: CDR1 MNHEY, CDR2 SVGAGI.

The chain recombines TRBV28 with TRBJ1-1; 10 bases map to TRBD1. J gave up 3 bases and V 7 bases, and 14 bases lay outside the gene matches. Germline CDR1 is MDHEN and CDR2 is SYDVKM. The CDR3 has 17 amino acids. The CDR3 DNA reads TGTGCCAGCAATTGGGGGGGACAGGGGTATATGTACACTGAAGCTTTCTTT. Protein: CASNWGGQGYMYTEAFF.

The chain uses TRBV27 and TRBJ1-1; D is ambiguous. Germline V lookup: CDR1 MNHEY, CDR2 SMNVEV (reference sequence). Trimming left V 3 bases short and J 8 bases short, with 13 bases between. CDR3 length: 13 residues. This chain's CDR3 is CASSLANGLEAFF. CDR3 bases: TGTGCCAGCAGTTTGGCGAACGGGTTGGAAGCTTTCTTT.

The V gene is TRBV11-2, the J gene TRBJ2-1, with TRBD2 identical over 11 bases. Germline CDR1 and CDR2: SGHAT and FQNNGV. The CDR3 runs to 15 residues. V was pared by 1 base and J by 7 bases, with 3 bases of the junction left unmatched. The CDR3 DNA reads TGTGCCAGCAGCTTAGTAGCGGGAGGGCTGAATGAGCAGTTCTTC. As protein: CASSLVAGGLNEQFF.

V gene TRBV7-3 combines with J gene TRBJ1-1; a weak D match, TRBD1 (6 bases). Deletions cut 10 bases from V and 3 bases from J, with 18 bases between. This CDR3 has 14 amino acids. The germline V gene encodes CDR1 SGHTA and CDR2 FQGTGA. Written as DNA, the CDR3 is TGTGCCACCCCGAGGGGGGGGTCGGACACTGAAGCTTTCTTT. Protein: CATPRGGSDTEAFF.

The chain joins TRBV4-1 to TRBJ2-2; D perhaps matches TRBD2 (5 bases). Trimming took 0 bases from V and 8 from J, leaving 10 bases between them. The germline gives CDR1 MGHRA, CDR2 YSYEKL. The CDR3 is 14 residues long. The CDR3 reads CASSQDPGEGELFF. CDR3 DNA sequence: TGCGCCAGCAGCCAAGATCCTGGGGAGGGGGAGCTGTTTTTT.